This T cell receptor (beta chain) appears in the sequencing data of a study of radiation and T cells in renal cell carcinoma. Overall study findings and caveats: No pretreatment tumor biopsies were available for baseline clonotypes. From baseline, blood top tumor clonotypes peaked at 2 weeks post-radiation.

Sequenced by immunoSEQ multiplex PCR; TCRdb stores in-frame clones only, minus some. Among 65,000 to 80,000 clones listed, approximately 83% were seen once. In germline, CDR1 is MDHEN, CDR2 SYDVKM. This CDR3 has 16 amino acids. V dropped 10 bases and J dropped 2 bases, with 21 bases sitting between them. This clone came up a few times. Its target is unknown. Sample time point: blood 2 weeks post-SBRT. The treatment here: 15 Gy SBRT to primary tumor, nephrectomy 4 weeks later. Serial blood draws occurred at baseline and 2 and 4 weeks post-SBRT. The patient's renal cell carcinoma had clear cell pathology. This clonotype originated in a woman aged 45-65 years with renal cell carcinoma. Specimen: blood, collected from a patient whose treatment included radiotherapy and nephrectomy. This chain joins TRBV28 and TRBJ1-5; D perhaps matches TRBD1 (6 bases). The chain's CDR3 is CATAPAGGEGNQPQHF. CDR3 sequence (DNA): TGTGCCACCGCCCCCGCCGGGGGCGAAGGCAATCAGCCCCAGCATTTT.